This TCR beta chain was obtained from a study of T cell changes during pregnancy in multiple sclerosis. Only in-frame clones appear in the TCRdb table, and some are missing; sequencing was by immunoSEQ multiplex PCR. The sample lists over 45,000 clones; roughly 94% were seen once. The length of the CDR3 is 15 residues. With 4 bases removed from V and 2 bases from J, the gap between germline ends came to 10 bases. Germline V gene sequence: CDR1 SGHRS, CDR2 YFSETQ. The sequence was collected from a female donor with multiple sclerosis, enrolled in a pregnancy study. Sample: CD4+ T cells from peripheral blood mononuclear cells, taken in the second trimester of pregnancy. The chain has TRBV5-1 and TRBJ2-6; D perhaps matches TRBD2 (5 bases). The chain's CDR3 is CASSVAGAGANVLTF. The DNA of the CDR3 is TGCGCCAGCAGCGTTGCCGGGGCTGGGGCCAACGTCCTGACTTTC. Variable domain in full (rest from reference TRBV5-1 and TRBJ2-6): KAGVTQTPRYLIKTRGQQVTLSCSPISGHRSVSWYQQTPGQGLQFLFEYFSETQRNKGNFPGRFSGRQFSNSRSEMNVSTLELGDSALYLCASSVAGAGANVLTFGAGSRLTVL.